Described below is a single T cell receptor (beta chain) sequence and its context. It was with a sample-barcoded 5' primer and a J-beta primer mix that a second PCR of roughly 7 to 12 cycles was run. From the 5' RACE reads, TCRdb called clonotypes with MiXCR, one entry per CDR3 protein. This table holds around 1.1 million distinct CDR3 sequences, 35% to 45% found once. The CDR3 loop spans 16 amino acids. With 4 bases removed from V and 2 bases from J, the gap between germline ends came to 17 bases. The entry originates in a study of blood T cells in healthy people across ages. The sequencing sample was made of blood. The TCR comes from a man between 18 and 35 years old in good health. V and J are TRBV12-3 or TRBV12-4 and TRBJ1-2; D is unclear. In nucleotides, the CDR3 is TGTGCCAGCAGTTCCTCCGGCCCACCGGGGAACTATGGCTACACCTTC. The encoded protein is CASSSSGPPGNYGYTF.